The 25 T cell receptor beta chains presented below share a single source sample, sequenced in a study of blood T cell repertoires in COVID-19. Profiled with immunoSEQ multiplex PCR; TCRdb holds only in-frame clones, not every one. Of 350,000 to 400,000 clones in the sample, about 86% were seen once. Sequenced input: peripheral blood. The receptors derive from a woman in her sixties or seventies with COVID-19, enrolled during active disease.

The chain uses TRBV29-1 and TRBJ2-3; 8 nucleotides match TRBD2. Germline V gene sequence: CDR1 SQVTM, CDR2 ANQGSEA. The CDR3 consists of 16 residues. After removal of 0 bases from V and 6 bases from J, the junction contained 11 bases not matched to a gene. This CDR3 reads CSVEEGSGGWDDTQYF. The CDR3 bases are TGCAGCGTTGAAGAGGGGAGCGGGGGATGGGATGATACGCAGTATTTT.

The CDR3 DNA reads as TGTGCCAGCAGCCTAGGGACAGGGGAGAACACTGAAGCTTTCTTT. This encodes CASSLGTGENTEAFF. This chain joins TRBV5-4 and TRBJ1-1, with TRBD1 identical over 10 bases. This CDR3 region has 15 residues. Per the germline V gene, CDR1 is SGHNT and CDR2 is YYREEE (reference sequence). Trimming cost V 4 bases and J 1 base; bases outside gene matches: 4.

The CDR3, as DNA: TGTGCCAGCAGCTTGAGCGGGGGGGGCGAGACCCAGTACTTC. Translation: CASSLSGGGETQYF. The V gene is TRBV5-6, the J gene TRBJ2-5, with TRBD2 identical over 10 bases. The junction had 2 bases not matched to a gene; V was cut back by 1 base and J by 5 bases. The CDR3 consists of 14 residues. Germline CDR1 SGHDT, CDR2 YYEEEE. Supplemented by reference TRBV5-6 and TRBJ2-5, the full variable domain reads DAGVTQSPTHLIKTRGQQVTLRCSPKSGHDTVSWYQQALGQGPQFIFQYYEEEERQRGNFPDRFSGHQFPNYSSELNVNALLLGDSALYLCASSLSGGGETQYFGPGTRLLVL.

This clone was observed a handful of times. This chain uses TRBV19 with TRBJ1-1; 11 nucleotides match TRBD1. With V trimmed by 3 bases and J by 8 bases, 5 bases remained unmatched. Germline V lookup: CDR1 LNHDA, CDR2 SQIVND (reference sequence). The CDR3 is made up of 14 amino acids. The CDR3 is CASSMRTGGFEAFF. The DNA for the CDR3 is TGTGCCAGTAGTATGCGGACAGGGGGCTTCGAAGCTTTCTTT.

The chain combines TRBV2 with TRBJ1-2; 7 bases fit TRBD1. The CDR3 length is 14 residues. Germline assignment: CDR1 SNHLY and CDR2 FYNNEI. The trim removed 4 bases at V and 8 bases at J, leaving 10 bases unmatched. This CDR3 is CASSALLNRGGYTF. CDR3 DNA: TGTGCCAGCAGTGCGCTCCTAAACAGGGGAGGCTACACCTTC. Variable domain in full (rest from reference TRBV2 and TRBJ1-2): EPEVTQTPSHQVTQMGQEVILRCVPISNHLYFYWYRQILGQKVEFLVSFYNNEISEKSEIFDDQFSVERPDGSNFTLKIRSTKLEDSAMYFCASSALLNRGGYTFGSGTRLTVV.

The CDR3 spells CAVGYEAFF. The CDR3 region has the DNA TGTGCCGTCGGGTATGAAGCTTTCTTT. The gene calls are TRBV7-2 and TRBJ1-1; D not certain. The V end lost 11 bases, the J end lost 7 bases, and 8 bases lay between the germline ends. Germline V CDR1 and CDR2: SGHTA, FQGNSA. This CDR3 is 9 amino acids long. Complete variable domain (other parts from reference TRBV7-2 and TRBJ1-1): GAGVSQSPSNKVTEKGKDVELRCDPISGHTALYWYRQSLGQGLEFLIYFQGNSAPDKSGLPSDRFSAERTGGSVSTLTIQRTQQEDSAVYLCAVGYEAFFGQGTRLTVV.

The chain couples TRBV19 to TRBJ1-5; 12 bases fit TRBD1. Germline V gene sequence: CDR1 LNHDA, CDR2 SQIVND (reference sequence). This CDR3 has 13 amino acids. The J segment lost 6 bases and the V segment lost 7 bases, leaving 1 base of the junction unmatched. As DNA, the CDR3 is TGTGCCAGTACGGGACAGGGGGCTCAGCCCCAGCATTTT. Its protein product is CASTGQGAQPQHF.

This sequence joins TRBV11-3 and TRBJ2-1; 9 bases align to TRBD2. Germline V gene data show CDR1 as SGHNT and CDR2 as YENEEA. The junction had 4 bases not matched to a gene; V was cut back by 1 base and J by 9 bases. This CDR3 is built from 14 residues. The CDR3: CASSLGLAEPEQFF. CDR3 nucleotide sequence: TGTGCCAGCAGCTTAGGACTAGCGGAGCCTGAGCAGTTCTTC.

This clone came up once. The gene calls are TRBV6-5 and TRBJ1-1, with TRBD1 identical over 9 bases. Germline V gene data show CDR1 as MNHEY and CDR2 as SVGAGI. The CDR3 has 14 amino acids. V lost 7 bases to trimming and J lost 5 bases; unmatched junction nucleotides: 8. CDR3 protein: CASTSGQGRTEAFF. The CDR3 DNA reads TGTGCCAGCACCTCCGGACAGGGGAGAACTGAAGCTTTCTTT.

This clone was recorded only once. The chain is built from TRBV5-1 and TRBJ2-1; D call uncertain. This CDR3 is built from 13 residues. Germline-derived CDR1 and CDR2 are SGHRS and YFSETQ. V was clipped by 0 bases and J by 5 bases, with 6 bases between them. The chain's CDR3 is CASSLVLDNEQFF. CDR3 DNA sequence: TGCGCCAGCAGCTTGGTTTTAGACAATGAGCAGTTCTTC.

The gene calls are TRBV2 and TRBJ1-4, with unresolved D. CDR1 SNHLY and CDR2 FYNNEI come from the germline V gene. V was pared by 3 bases and J by 5 bases, with 13 bases between. There are 15 residues in the CDR3. The CDR3 reads CASSDRRSGNEKLFF. The DNA of the CDR3 is TGTGCCAGCAGTGATCGAAGGTCGGGGAATGAAAAACTGTTTTTT. The whole variable domain, filled in from reference TRBV2 and TRBJ1-4, reads EPEVTQTPSHQVTQMGQEVILRCVPISNHLYFYWYRQILGQKVEFLVSFYNNEISEKSEIFDDQFSVERPDGSNFTLKIRSTKLEDSAMYFCASSDRRSGNEKLFFGSGTQLSVL.

This chain uses TRBV6-5 with TRBJ1-2; D is ambiguous. The V gene's germline CDR1 is MNHEY and CDR2 SVGAGI. The CDR3 covers 12 residues. V dropped 6 bases and J dropped 2 bases, with 7 bases sitting between them. The CDR3 DNA reads as TGTGCCAGCAGCGGACTGAACTATGGCTACACCTTC. The encoded protein is CASSGLNYGYTF.

The rearrangement uses TRBV13 and TRBJ1-6, with no clear D. The CDR3 has 15 residues. Germline CDR1 PRHDT, CDR2 FYEKMQ (reference sequence). V was clipped by 6 bases and J by 0 bases, with 9 bases between them. The CDR3 bases are TGTGCCAGCAGTTCGACTAGCTCCTATAATTCACCCCTCCACTTT. Amino acids: CASSSTSSYNSPLHF.

The chain recombines TRBV30 with TRBJ1-2, with D tentatively TRBD1 (5 bases). V gave up 2 bases and J gave up 3 bases, with 10 bases separating them. This CDR3 comprises 13 residues. Germline CDR1 GTSNPN, CDR2 SVGIG (reference sequence). The CDR3 here is CAWSWGDDYGYTF. Here the CDR3 DNA reads TGTGCCTGGAGTTGGGGGGACGACTATGGCTACACCTTC.

The chain links TRBV5-1 to TRBJ1-1; D is undetermined. CDR1 is SGHRS, CDR2 YFSETQ, per germline. Trimming left V 7 bases short and J 1 base short, with 11 bases between. The CDR3 covers 13 residues. The CDR3: CASYQRWNTEAFF. The CDR3 DNA reads TGCGCCAGCTACCAACGGTGGAACACTGAAGCTTTCTTT. Full variable domain (remainder filled in from reference TRBV5-1 and TRBJ1-1): KAGVTQTPRYLIKTRGQQVTLSCSPISGHRSVSWYQQTPGQGLQFLFEYFSETQRNKGNFPGRFSGRQFSNSRSEMNVSTLELGDSALYLCASYQRWNTEAFFGQGTRLTVV.

This clone was seen a handful of times. The rearrangement uses TRBV27 and TRBJ1-2; D unclear. The CDR3 spans 15 residues. V lost 8 bases and J lost 8, with 24 bases in between. Per the germline V gene, CDR1 is MNHEY and CDR2 is SMNVEV (reference sequence). This chain's CDR3 is CASAEHPSTELGYTF. CDR3 coding DNA: TGTGCCAGCGCTGAACACCCCAGCACGGAACTAGGCTACACCTTC.

V gene TRBV12-3 or TRBV12-4 combines with J gene TRBJ1-3; no clear D gene. The ends were cut back, 3 bases at V and 8 bases at J, with 5 bases in the middle. This CDR3 is 11 amino acids long. In nucleotides, the CDR3 is TGTGCCAGCAGTTTGGGCCACACCATATATTTT. Its translation: CASSLGHTIYF.

CDR3: CASSPAHGGGNTIYF. The CDR3, as DNA: TGTGCCAGCTCACCAGCCCACGGGGGAGGAAACACCATATATTTT. This chain joins TRBV18 and TRBJ1-3; TRBD1 is a possible D gene (5 bases). This CDR3 is built from 15 residues. Germline-derived CDR1 and CDR2 are KGHSH and LQKENI. The ends were cut back, 2 bases at V and 4 bases at J, with 12 bases in the middle.

The V gene is TRBV7-8, the J gene TRBJ2-1; possible D gene TRBD1, 5 bases. From germline, CDR1 is SGHVS and CDR2 FQNEAQ. The CDR3 runs 16 residues. Trimming removed 1 base at V and 4 bases at J, with 14 bases between. The CDR3 nucleotides are TGTGCCAGCAGCTTAGGGATGGGGCTGAGATACAATGAGCAGTTCTTC. Its translation: CASSLGMGLRYNEQFF.

This chain uses TRBV27 with TRBJ1-2; D perhaps matches TRBD1 (6 bases). This CDR3 has 13 residues. The germline CDR1 and CDR2 sequences are MNHEY and SMNVEV (reference sequence). The germline V and J ends were trimmed by 5 bases and 6 bases, with 13 bases remaining between them. CDR3 protein: CASSVRGANGYTF. In DNA, the CDR3 is TGTGCCAGCAGTGTCAGGGGAGCGAATGGCTACACCTTC.

The V call is TRBV5-1, the J call TRBJ1-4, with TRBD1 matching over 7 bases. Germline loops: CDR1 SGHRS, CDR2 YFSETQ. The junction had 6 bases not matched to a gene; V was cut back by 2 bases and J by 8 bases. This CDR3 region has 14 residues. In nucleotides, the CDR3 is TGCGCCAGCAGCTTCAAGGGGGCGGAGGAAAAACTGTTTTTT. It codes for CASSFKGAEEKLFF.

The V call is TRBV5-1, the J call TRBJ2-5; the match to TRBD1 covers 9 bases. V trimming: 1 base; J trimming: 1 base; junction bases outside the gene matches: 2. Germline CDR1 is SGHRS and CDR2 is YFSETQ. The CDR3 has 15 amino acids. CDR3 coding DNA: TGCGCCAGCAGCTTGCAGGGACAGGGCCAAGAGACCCAGTACTTC. It codes for CASSLQGQGQETQYF.

This chain connects TRBV7-2 to TRBJ1-1, with 9 bases lining up with TRBD1. Germline trimming cut 6 bases from V and 5 bases from J; bases unmatched to any gene: 10. This CDR3 region has 15 residues. Germline lookup yields CDR1 SGHTA and CDR2 FQGNSA. The CDR3 reads CASRTGGAGGTEAFF. CDR3 sequence (DNA): TGTGCCAGCAGAACAGGGGGCGCGGGGGGGACTGAAGCTTTCTTT. Full variable domain (remainder filled in from reference TRBV7-2 and TRBJ1-1): GAGVSQSPSNKVTEKGKDVELRCDPISGHTALYWYRQSLGQGLEFLIYFQGNSAPDKSGLPSDRFSAERTGGSVSTLTIQRTQQEDSAVYLCASRTGGAGGTEAFFGQGTRLTVV.

The chain couples TRBV9 to TRBJ2-7, with D tentatively TRBD1 (8 bases). The ends were cut back, 4 bases at V and 6 bases at J, with 20 bases in the middle. CDR1 is SGDLS, CDR2 YYNGEE, per germline. This CDR3 region has 15 residues. The CDR3 loop reads CASSPPRQGRVEQYF. The CDR3 coding sequence is TGTGCCAGCAGCCCGCCGAGACAGGGGAGGGTCGAGCAGTACTTC.

The chain joins TRBV21-1 to TRBJ2-2; the listed D gene, TRBD1, was not tested against the DNA. TRBV21-1 is listed as a pseudogene. The CDR3 spans 15 residues. CDR3 protein: CASSKADRGTGELFF. The DNA of the CDR3 is TGTGCCAGCAGCAAAGCTGACAGGGGCACCGGGGAGCTGTTTTTT.